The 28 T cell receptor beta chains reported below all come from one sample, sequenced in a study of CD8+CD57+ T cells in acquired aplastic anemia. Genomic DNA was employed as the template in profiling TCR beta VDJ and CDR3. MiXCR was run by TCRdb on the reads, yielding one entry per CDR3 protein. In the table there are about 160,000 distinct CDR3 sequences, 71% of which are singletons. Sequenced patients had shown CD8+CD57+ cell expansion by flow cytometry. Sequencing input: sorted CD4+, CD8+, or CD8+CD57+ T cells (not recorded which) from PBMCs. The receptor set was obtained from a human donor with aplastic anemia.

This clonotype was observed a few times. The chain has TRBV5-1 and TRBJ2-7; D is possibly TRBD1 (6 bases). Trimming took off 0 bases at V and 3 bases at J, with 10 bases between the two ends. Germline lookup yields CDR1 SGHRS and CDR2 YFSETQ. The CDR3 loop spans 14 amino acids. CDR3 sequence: CASSLDRANYEQYF. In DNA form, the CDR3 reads TGCGCCAGCAGCTTGGACAGGGCTAACTACGAGCAGTACTTC. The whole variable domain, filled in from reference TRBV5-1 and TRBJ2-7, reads KAGVTQTPRYLIKTRGQQVTLSCSPISGHRSVSWYQQTPGQGLQFLFEYFSETQRNKGNFPGRFSGRQFSNSRSEMNVSTLELGDSALYLCASSLDRANYEQYFGPGTRLTVT.

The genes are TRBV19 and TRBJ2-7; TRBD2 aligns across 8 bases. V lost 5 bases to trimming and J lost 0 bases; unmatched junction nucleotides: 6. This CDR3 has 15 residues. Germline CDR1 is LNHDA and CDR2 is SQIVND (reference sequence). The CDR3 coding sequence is TGTGCCAGTAGTCGAGCGGGAGCGAGCTCCTACGAGCAGTACTTC. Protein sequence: CASSRAGASSYEQYF.

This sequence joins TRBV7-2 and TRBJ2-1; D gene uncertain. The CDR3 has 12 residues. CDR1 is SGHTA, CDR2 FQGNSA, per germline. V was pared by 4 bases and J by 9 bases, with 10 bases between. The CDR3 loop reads CASSSRFTEQFF. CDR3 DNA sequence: TGTGCCAGCAGCTCAAGATTTACTGAGCAGTTCTTC. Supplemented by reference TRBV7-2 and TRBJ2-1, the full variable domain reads GAGVSQSPSNKVTEKGKDVELRCDPISGHTALYWYRQSLGQGLEFLIYFQGNSAPDKSGLPSDRFSAERTGGSVSTLTIQRTQQEDSAVYLCASSSRFTEQFFGPGTRLTVL.

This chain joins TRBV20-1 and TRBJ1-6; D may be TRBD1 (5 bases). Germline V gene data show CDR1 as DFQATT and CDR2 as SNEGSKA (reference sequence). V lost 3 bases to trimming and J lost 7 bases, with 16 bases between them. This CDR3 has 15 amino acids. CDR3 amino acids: CSASPRQSFNSPLHF. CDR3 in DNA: TGCAGTGCTAGTCCCCGACAGTCCTTCAATTCACCCCTCCACTTT.

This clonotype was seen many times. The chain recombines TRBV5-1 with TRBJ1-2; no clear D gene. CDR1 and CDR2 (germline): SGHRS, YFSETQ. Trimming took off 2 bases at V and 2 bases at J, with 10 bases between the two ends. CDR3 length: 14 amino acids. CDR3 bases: TGCGCCAGCAGCTTCGTTAGGTGGAACTATGGCTACACCTTC. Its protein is CASSFVRWNYGYTF.

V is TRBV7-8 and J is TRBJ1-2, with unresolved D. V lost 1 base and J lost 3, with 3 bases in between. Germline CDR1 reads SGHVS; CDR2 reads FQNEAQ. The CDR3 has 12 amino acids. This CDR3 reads CASSLGHYGYTF. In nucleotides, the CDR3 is TGTGCCAGCAGCTTAGGTCACTATGGCTACACCTTC.

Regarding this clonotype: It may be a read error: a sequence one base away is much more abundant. CDR3 nucleotides: TGCAGTGCCCCAGGGTCGGGAGACCGCAATGTGCCCCAGCATTTT. It codes for CSAPGSGDRNVPQHF. J is TRBJ1-5 and V is TRBV20-1, with D perhaps TRBD1 (5 bases). CDR3 length: 15 residues. Germline loops: CDR1 DFQATT, CDR2 SNEGSKA (reference sequence). V was clipped by 6 bases and J by 9 bases, with 24 bases between them.

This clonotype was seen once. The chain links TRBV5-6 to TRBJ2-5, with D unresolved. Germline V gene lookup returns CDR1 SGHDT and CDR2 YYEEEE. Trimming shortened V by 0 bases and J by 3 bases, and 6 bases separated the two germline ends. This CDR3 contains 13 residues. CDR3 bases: TGTGCCAGCAGCTTGGTTTCGGAAGAGACCCAGTACTTC. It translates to CASSLVSEETQYF.

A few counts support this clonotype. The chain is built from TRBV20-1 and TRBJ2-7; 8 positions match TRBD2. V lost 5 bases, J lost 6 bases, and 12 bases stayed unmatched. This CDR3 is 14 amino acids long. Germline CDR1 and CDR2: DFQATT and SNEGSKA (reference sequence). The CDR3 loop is CSAPIGTRGSEQYF. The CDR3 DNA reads TGCAGTGCTCCCATCGGGACTAGGGGGAGCGAGCAGTACTTC.

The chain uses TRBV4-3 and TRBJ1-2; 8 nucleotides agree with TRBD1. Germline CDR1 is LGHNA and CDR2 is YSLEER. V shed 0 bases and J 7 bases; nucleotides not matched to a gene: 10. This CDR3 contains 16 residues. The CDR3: CASSQENVGQGAGYTF. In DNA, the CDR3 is TGCGCCAGCAGCCAAGAGAATGTCGGACAGGGTGCTGGCTACACCTTC.

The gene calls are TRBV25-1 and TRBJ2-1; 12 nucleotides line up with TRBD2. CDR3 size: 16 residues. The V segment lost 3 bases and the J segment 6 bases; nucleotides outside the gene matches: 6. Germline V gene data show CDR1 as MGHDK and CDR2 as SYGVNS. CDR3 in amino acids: CASSEPSGRAANEQFF. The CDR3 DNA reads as TGTGCCAGCAGTGAGCCTAGCGGGAGGGCCGCCAATGAGCAGTTCTTC.

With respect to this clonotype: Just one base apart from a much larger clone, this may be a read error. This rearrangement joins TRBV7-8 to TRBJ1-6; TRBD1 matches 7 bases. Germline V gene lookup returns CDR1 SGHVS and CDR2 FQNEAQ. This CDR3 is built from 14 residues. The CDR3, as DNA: TGTGCCTGCAGCCCTAGACAGGGCGCGTCACCCCTCCACTTT. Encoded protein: CACSPRQGASPLHF.

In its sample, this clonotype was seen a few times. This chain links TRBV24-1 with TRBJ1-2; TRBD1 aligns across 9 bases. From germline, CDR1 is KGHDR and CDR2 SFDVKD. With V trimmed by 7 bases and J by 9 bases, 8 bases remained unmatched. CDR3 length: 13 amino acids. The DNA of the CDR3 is TGTGCCACCAGCCCCGGGACAGGGCAGCGCTACACCTTC. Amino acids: CATSPGTGQRYTF.

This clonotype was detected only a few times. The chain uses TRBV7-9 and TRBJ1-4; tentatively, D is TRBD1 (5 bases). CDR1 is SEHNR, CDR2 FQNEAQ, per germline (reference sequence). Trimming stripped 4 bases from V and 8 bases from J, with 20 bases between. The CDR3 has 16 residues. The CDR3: CASSSTTAAAREKLFF. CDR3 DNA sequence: TGTGCCAGCAGCTCCACGACAGCCGCGGCACGGGAAAAACTGTTTTTT.

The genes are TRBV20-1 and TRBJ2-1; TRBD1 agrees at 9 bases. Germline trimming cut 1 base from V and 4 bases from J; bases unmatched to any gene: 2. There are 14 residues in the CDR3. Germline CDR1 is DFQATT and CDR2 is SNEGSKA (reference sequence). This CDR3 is CSARGDREYNEQFF. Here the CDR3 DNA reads TGCAGTGCTAGAGGGGACAGGGAGTACAATGAGCAGTTCTTC.

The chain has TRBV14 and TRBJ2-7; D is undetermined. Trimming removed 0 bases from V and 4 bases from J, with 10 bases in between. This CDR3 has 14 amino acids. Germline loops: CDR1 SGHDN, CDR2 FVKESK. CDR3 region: CASSQDPGVYEQYF. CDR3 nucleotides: TGTGCCAGCAGCCAAGATCCTGGAGTGTACGAGCAGTACTTC.

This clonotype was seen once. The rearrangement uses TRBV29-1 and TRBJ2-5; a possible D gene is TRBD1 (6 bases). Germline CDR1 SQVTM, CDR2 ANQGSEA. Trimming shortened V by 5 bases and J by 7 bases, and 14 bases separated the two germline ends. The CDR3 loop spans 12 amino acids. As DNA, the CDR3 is TGCAGCGTTATACAGGGTGGGGGGACCCAGTACTTC. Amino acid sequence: CSVIQGGGTQYF.

CDR3 sequence reads: CASSLGWQVPYEQYF. The CDR3 DNA is TGTGCCAGCAGCTTAGGTTGGCAGGTCCCCTACGAGCAGTACTTC. J is TRBJ2-7 and V is TRBV7-9; no clear D gene. The CDR3 covers 15 residues. V was cut by 1 base and J by 2 bases, with 12 bases left in between. Germline V CDR1 and CDR2: SEHNR, FQNEAQ (reference sequence).

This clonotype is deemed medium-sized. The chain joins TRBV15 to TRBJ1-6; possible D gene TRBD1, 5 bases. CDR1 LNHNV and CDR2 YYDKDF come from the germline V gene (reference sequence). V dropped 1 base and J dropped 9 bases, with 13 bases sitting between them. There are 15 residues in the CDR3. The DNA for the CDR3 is TGTGCCACCAGCAGAGTCAGCGAGGGGAGTTCACCCCTCCACTTT. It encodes CATSRVSEGSSPLHF. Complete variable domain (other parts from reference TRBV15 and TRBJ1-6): DAMVIQNPRYQVTQFGKPVTLSCSQTLNHNVMYWYQQKSSQAPKLLFHYYDKDFNNEADTPDNFQSRRPNTSFCFLDIRSPGLGDTAMYLCATSRVSEGSSPLHFGNGTRLTVT.

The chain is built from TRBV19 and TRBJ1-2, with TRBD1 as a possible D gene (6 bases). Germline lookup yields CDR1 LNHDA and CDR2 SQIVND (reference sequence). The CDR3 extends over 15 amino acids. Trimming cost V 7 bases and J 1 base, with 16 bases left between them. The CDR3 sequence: CASKPGTLINYGYTF. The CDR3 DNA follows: TGTGCCAGTAAGCCCGGGACACTCATTAACTATGGCTACACCTTC.

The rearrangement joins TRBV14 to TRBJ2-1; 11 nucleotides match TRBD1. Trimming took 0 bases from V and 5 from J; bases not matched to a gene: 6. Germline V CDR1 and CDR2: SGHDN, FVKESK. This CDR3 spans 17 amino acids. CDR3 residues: CASSQDWDRGIDNEQFF. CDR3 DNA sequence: TGTGCCAGCAGCCAAGATTGGGACAGGGGGATCGACAATGAGCAGTTCTTC.

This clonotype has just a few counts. The CDR3 nucleotides are TGTGCCAGCAGGGACAGGGGGTCCCCCTACGAGCAGTACTTC. Its translation is CASRDRGSPYEQYF. This chain links TRBV2 with TRBJ2-7, with 10 positions matching TRBD1. V was clipped by 6 bases and J by 2 bases; unmatched bases: 4. The CDR3 loop spans 14 amino acids. Germline V CDR1 and CDR2: SNHLY, FYNNEI.

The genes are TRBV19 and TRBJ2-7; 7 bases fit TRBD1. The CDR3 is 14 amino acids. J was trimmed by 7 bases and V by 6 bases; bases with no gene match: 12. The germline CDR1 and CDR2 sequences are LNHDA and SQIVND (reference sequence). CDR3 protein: CASSSTGNKGEQYF. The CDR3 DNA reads TGTGCCAGTAGCTCGACAGGGAATAAGGGGGAGCAGTACTTC.

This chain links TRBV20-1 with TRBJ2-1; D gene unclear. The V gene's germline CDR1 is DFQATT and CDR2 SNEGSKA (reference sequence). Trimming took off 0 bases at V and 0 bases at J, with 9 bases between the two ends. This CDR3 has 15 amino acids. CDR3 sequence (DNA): TGCAGTGCTAGAGAGAGCGAGAGCTCCTACAATGAGCAGTTCTTC. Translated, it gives CSARESESSYNEQFF.

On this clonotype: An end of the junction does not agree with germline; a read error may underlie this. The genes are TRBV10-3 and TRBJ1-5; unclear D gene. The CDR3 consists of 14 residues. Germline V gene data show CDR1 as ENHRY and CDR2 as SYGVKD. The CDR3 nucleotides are TGTGCCAGCAGTTTGTCGGCCACCGATCAGCCCCAGCATTTT. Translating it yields CASSLSATDQPQHF.

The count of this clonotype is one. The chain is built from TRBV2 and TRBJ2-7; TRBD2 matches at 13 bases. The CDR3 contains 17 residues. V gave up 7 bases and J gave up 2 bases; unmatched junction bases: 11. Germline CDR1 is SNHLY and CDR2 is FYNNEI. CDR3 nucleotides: TGTGCCAGCACCCCTACCCTTGGGACTAGCGGGGCCTACGAGCAGTACTTC. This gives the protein CASTPTLGTSGAYEQYF.

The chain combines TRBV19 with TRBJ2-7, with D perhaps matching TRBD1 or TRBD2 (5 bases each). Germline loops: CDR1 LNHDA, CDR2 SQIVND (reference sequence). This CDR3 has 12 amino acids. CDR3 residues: CAAGDRRYEQYF. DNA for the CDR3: TGTGCTGCCGGGGACCGGAGGTACGAGCAGTACTTC.

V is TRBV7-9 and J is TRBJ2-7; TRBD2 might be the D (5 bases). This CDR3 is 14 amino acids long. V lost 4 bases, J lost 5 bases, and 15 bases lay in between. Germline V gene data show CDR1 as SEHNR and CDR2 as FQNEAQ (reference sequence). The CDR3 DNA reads TGTGCCAGCAGCTCCACCGGGGTTAGGGACGAGCAGTACTTC. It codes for CASSSTGVRDEQYF.